The rows below give T cell receptor beta chains drawn from one sample of a study of human T cells and chemical hapten exposure. From the RACE reads, TCRdb called clonotypes with MiXCR, one entry per CDR3 protein. The sample comprises more than 300,000 distinct CDR3 sequences, roughly 4.6% of which are singletons, and 2.5% to 3% rests with the top ten. Sample: whole blood, taken in connection with sensitization to the hapten diphenylcyclopropenone (DPC). These receptors came from a woman between 50 and 59 years old with alopecia areata. Some clones in this sample may be carry-over from other donors' samples. Both conserved end residues are part of each CDR3. The order of the fields is clone size, J gene, V gene, D gene, CDR3 length, CDR3 protein, CDR3 DNA. A D gene is named only where the DNA matches it firmly. The size entry is marked missing in some rows and otherwise reads once, few, many or a size class.

clone size: many
J gene: TRBJ1-3
V gene: TRBV5-5
D gene: .
CDR3 length: 16
CDR3 protein: CASSMTTGFSGNTIYF
CDR3 DNA: TGTGCCAGCAGCATGACGACGGGTTTCTCTGGAAACACCATATATTTT

clone size: few
J gene: TRBJ1-5
V gene: TRBV6-2/TRBV6-3
D gene: .
CDR3 length: 16
CDR3 protein: CASRVTGGQNNQPQHF
CDR3 DNA: TGTGCCAGCAGAGTTACGGGGGGGCAAAACAATCAGCCCCAGCATTTT

clone size: few
J gene: TRBJ1-1
V gene: TRBV29-1
D gene: .
CDR3 length: 14
CDR3 protein: CSATPGLLNTEAFF
CDR3 DNA: TGCAGCGCCACACCGGGACTGCTGAACACTGAAGCTTTCTTT

clone size: many
J gene: TRBJ2-3
V gene: TRBV4-3
D gene: .
CDR3 length: 15
CDR3 protein: CASSQDRPSTDTQYF
CDR3 DNA: TGCGCCAGCAGCCAAGATCGACCCAGCACAGATACGCAGTATTTT

clone size: many
J gene: TRBJ2-1
V gene: TRBV6-2/TRBV6-3
D gene: TRBD2
CDR3 length: 15
CDR3 protein: CASSIAGAGHNEQFF
CDR3 DNA: TGTGCCAGCAGTATAGCGGGGGCGGGCCACAATGAGCAGTTCTTC

clone size: .
J gene: TRBJ2-2
V gene: TRBV6-5
D gene: .
CDR3 length: 17
CDR3 protein: CASSIRDSGRSTGELFF
CDR3 DNA: TGTGCCAGCAGCATCAGGGACAGCGGGAGAAGCACCGGGGAGCTGTTTTTT

clone size: .
J gene: TRBJ2-5
V gene: TRBV24-1
D gene: TRBD1
CDR3 length: 14
CDR3 protein: CATSDPGQGETQYF
CDR3 DNA: TGTGCCACCAGTGACCCCGGACAGGGAGAGACCCAGTACTTC

clone size: .
J gene: TRBJ2-1
V gene: TRBV5-4
D gene: .
CDR3 length: 15
CDR3 protein: CASSLASSLSPEQFF
CDR3 DNA: TGTGCCAGCAGCTTGGCGTCTAGCTTATCACCCGAGCAGTTCTTC

clone size: few
J gene: TRBJ2-1
V gene: TRBV24-1
D gene: .
CDR3 length: 12
CDR3 protein: CATVGGYNEQFF
CDR3 DNA: TGTGCCACCGTAGGGGGATACAATGAGCAGTTCTTC

clone size: few
J gene: TRBJ2-7
V gene: TRBV6-6
D gene: TRBD2
CDR3 length: 14
CDR3 protein: CASTVLAGVNEQYF
CDR3 DNA: TGTGCCAGCACCGTACTAGCGGGAGTGAACGAGCAGTACTTC

clone size: .
J gene: TRBJ2-7
V gene: TRBV28
D gene: .
CDR3 length: 16
CDR3 protein: CASILAGGRGGYEQYF
CDR3 DNA: TGTGCCAGCATCCTCGCCGGAGGACGCGGAGGCTACGAGCAGTACTTC

clone size: many
J gene: TRBJ2-2
V gene: TRBV5-6
D gene: .
CDR3 length: 13
CDR3 protein: CASSLGSTGELFF
CDR3 DNA: TGTGCCAGCAGCTTGGGGTCCACCGGGGAGCTGTTTTTT

clone size: .
J gene: TRBJ1-1
V gene: TRBV3-1
D gene: .
CDR3 length: 13
CDR3 protein: CASSRDSSGEAFF
CDR3 DNA: TGTGCCAGCAGCAGAGACAGTTCAGGCGAAGCTTTCTTT

clone size: few
J gene: TRBJ2-4
V gene: TRBV5-1
D gene: .
CDR3 length: 15
CDR3 protein: CASSDGQRAKNIQYF
CDR3 DNA: TGCGCCAGCAGCGACGGCCAGAGAGCCAAAAACATTCAGTACTTC

clone size: few
J gene: TRBJ2-2
V gene: TRBV27
D gene: TRBD2
CDR3 length: 14
CDR3 protein: CASSLRGRAGELFF
CDR3 DNA: TGTGCCAGCAGTTTACGCGGGAGGGCCGGGGAGCTGTTTTTT

clone size: .
J gene: TRBJ2-1
V gene: TRBV29-1
D gene: .
CDR3 length: 10
CDR3 protein: CSGWENEQFF
CDR3 DNA: TGCAGCGGGTGGGAGAATGAGCAGTTCTTC

clone size: many
J gene: TRBJ2-5
V gene: TRBV5-4
D gene: TRBD1
CDR3 length: 13
CDR3 protein: CASSLYQGEPQYF
CDR3 DNA: TGTGCCAGCAGCTTGTACCAGGGGGAACCCCAGTACTTC

clone size: many
J gene: TRBJ2-1
V gene: TRBV7-9
D gene: TRBD1
CDR3 length: 15
CDR3 protein: CASSPSGQTRNEQFF
CDR3 DNA: TGTGCCAGCAGCCCGTCGGGACAGACTCGGAATGAGCAGTTCTTC

clone size: many
J gene: TRBJ2-1
V gene: TRBV7-9
D gene: .
CDR3 length: 14
CDR3 protein: CASSLVTASNEQFF
CDR3 DNA: TGTGCCAGCAGCTTAGTAACCGCCTCCAATGAGCAGTTCTTC

clone size: .
J gene: TRBJ2-5
V gene: TRBV5-6
D gene: TRBD1
CDR3 length: 14
CDR3 protein: CASSSTGGGETQYF
CDR3 DNA: TGTGCCAGCAGCTCGACAGGGGGCGGAGAGACCCAGTACTTC

clone size: many
J gene: TRBJ2-2
V gene: TRBV12-3/TRBV12-4
D gene: .
CDR3 length: 12
CDR3 protein: CASSLGSGELFF
CDR3 DNA: TGTGCCAGCAGTTTAGGTTCAGGGGAGCTGTTTTTT

clone size: few
J gene: TRBJ1-6
V gene: TRBV6-1
D gene: TRBD1
CDR3 length: 15
CDR3 protein: CASSEAYRGPSPLHF
CDR3 DNA: TGTGCCAGCAGTGAAGCGTACAGGGGGCCATCACCCCTCCACTTT

clone size: many
J gene: TRBJ2-3
V gene: TRBV10-1
D gene: .
CDR3 length: 20
CDR3 protein: CASREDRGGLTSGSHKSQYF
CDR3 DNA: TGCGCCAGCAGAGAGGACAGGGGAGGTTTGACTAGCGGGTCCCACAAGTCACAGTATTTT

clone size: many
J gene: TRBJ2-6
V gene: TRBV6-5
D gene: .
CDR3 length: 15
CDR3 protein: CASSSRPSGANVLTF
CDR3 DNA: TGTGCCAGCAGTTCCCGACCCTCTGGGGCCAACGTCCTGACTTTC

clone size: .
J gene: TRBJ2-3
V gene: TRBV20-1
D gene: .
CDR3 length: 12
CDR3 protein: CSALSPTDTQYF
CDR3 DNA: TGCAGTGCTCTTAGCCCCACAGATACGCAGTATTTT

clone size: many
J gene: TRBJ1-4
V gene: TRBV7-6
D gene: TRBD1
CDR3 length: 17
CDR3 protein: CASSLGQGAFTNEKLFF
CDR3 DNA: TGTGCCAGCAGCCTTGGACAGGGCGCATTTACTAATGAAAAACTGTTTTTT